This TCR beta chain is from a study of T cell responses to AZD1222 COVID-19 vaccine. This table comes from immunoSEQ multiplex PCR, and its TCRdb copy is limited to in-frame clones, with some not included. The data hold tens of thousands of clones, with around four fifths observed a single time. Remarks on this clone: The target antigen is unknown.

The study, taken as a whole, reports: Donors were chiefly white British, with a greater number of females, and clonal diversity was perhaps underestimated.

The CDR3 loop spans 12 amino acids. From germline, CDR1 is LGHNA and CDR2 YNFKEQ. Between the trimmed V and J ends, which lost 2 bases and 14 bases, there was a span of 10 bases. Source: peripheral blood, taken on day 0 of MenACWY control vaccination. The receptor was derived from an adult in good health. The chain recombines TRBV4-2 with TRBJ1-6; D not certain. The CDR3 DNA is TGTGCCAGCAGCCAAATGGGTGACGCCCTCCACTTT. Amino acid sequence: CASSQMGDALHF.